This passage covers 20 T cell receptor beta chains from one sample sequenced in a study of blood T cell repertoires in COVID-19. Only in-frame clones appear in the TCRdb table, and some are missing; sequencing was by immunoSEQ multiplex PCR. The sample lists 280,000 or so clones; roughly 87% were seen once. The material sequenced was PBMCs or T cells enriched from blood (not recorded which). These receptors came from a woman in her thirties or forties who had recovered from COVID-19.

V and J are TRBV11-2 and TRBJ2-7; 8 positions agree with TRBD2. This CDR3 contains 15 residues. The germline V gene encodes CDR1 SGHAT and CDR2 FQNNGV. V lost 4 bases, J lost 4 bases, and 9 bases stayed unmatched. Here the CDR3 reads CASSSQLSGRYEQYF. CDR3 coding DNA: TGTGCCAGCAGCTCCCAGTTAAGCGGGAGATACGAGCAGTACTTC.

V usage is TRBV5-1 and J usage is TRBJ1-4; no clear D gene. Trimming shortened V by 2 bases and J by 7 bases, and 6 bases separated the two germline ends. Germline CDR1 SGHRS, CDR2 YFSETQ. The CDR3 totals 12 residues. For the CDR3, the DNA is TGCGCCAGCAGCTTTAACGGTGAAAAACTGTTTTTT. Its protein is CASSFNGEKLFF.

V and J are TRBV7-6 and TRBJ2-1; the match to TRBD2 covers 15 bases. The V and J ends lost 5 bases and 8 bases, in that order; junction bases with no gene match: 13. CDR1 and CDR2 (germline): SGHVS, FNYEAQ. There are 18 residues in the CDR3. The CDR3 region is CASSLFGRTSGRVDEQFF. DNA of the CDR3: TGTGCCAGCAGCCTTTTCGGGAGGACTAGCGGGAGGGTGGATGAGCAGTTCTTC.

V is TRBV3-1 (or the pseudogene TRBV3-2) and J is TRBJ1-6, with TRBD1 matching over 7 bases. V lost 0 bases to trimming and J lost 14 bases; unmatched junction nucleotides: 7. CDR1 is LGHDT and CDR2 is YNNKEL in the germline V gene (reference sequence). The CDR3 is made up of 14 amino acids. As DNA, the CDR3 is TGTGCCAGCAGCCAAGAAGGGACAGTCGGGTCCCTCCACTTT. Encoded protein: CASSQEGTVGSLHF.

This chain uses TRBV25-1 with TRBJ2-7; possible D gene TRBD2, 5 bases. The V gene's germline CDR1 is MGHDK and CDR2 SYGVNS. This CDR3 has 11 residues. The CDR3 protein is CAFRAGREQYF. The DNA for the CDR3 is TGTGCGTTTCGGGCGGGCCGGGAGCAGTACTTC.

This chain links TRBV28 with TRBJ1-2; 8 bases match TRBD1. This CDR3 has 12 amino acids. V dropped 11 bases and J dropped 4; count of bases not matched to a gene: 6. In germline, CDR1 is MDHEN, CDR2 SYDVKM. In nucleotides, the CDR3 is TGTGCCTGCCTCGGGACAGGCTATGGCTACACCTTC. Protein sequence: CACLGTGYGYTF.

This rearrangement joins TRBV3-1 (or the pseudogene TRBV3-2) to TRBJ1-4, with 12 bases that match TRBD1. V dropped 4 bases and J dropped 8; count of bases not matched to a gene: 5. Germline CDR1 reads LGHDT; CDR2 reads YNNKEL (reference sequence). The CDR3 is 15 amino acids. The CDR3 is CASSPPGQGAEKLFF. DNA of the CDR3: TGTGCCAGCAGCCCTCCGGGACAGGGGGCCGAAAAACTGTTTTTT.

The chain couples TRBV6-2 or TRBV6-3 to TRBJ2-7; 7 positions match TRBD2. The germline V gene encodes CDR1 MNHEY and CDR2 SVGEGT. The CDR3 has 13 amino acids. J was trimmed by 5 bases and V by 3 bases; bases with no gene match: 4. In DNA, the CDR3 is TGTGCCAGCAGTTATGCAGGGAGGGACGAGCAGTACTTC. It is translated as CASSYAGRDEQYF.

The chain has TRBV5-4 and TRBJ1-4, with TRBD1 matching over 8 bases. The V gene end was trimmed by 4 bases and the J gene end by 5 bases; junction bases not matched to a gene: 4. This CDR3 is 14 amino acids long. In germline, CDR1 is SGHNT, CDR2 YYREEE (reference sequence). CDR3 sequence (DNA): TGTGCCAGCAGCCACCGGGACAGGAATGAAAAACTGTTTTTT. This translates into CASSHRDRNEKLFF. Looking up the rest from reference TRBV5-4 and TRBJ1-4 gives the full variable domain: ETGVTQSPTHLIKTRGQQVTLRCSSQSGHNTVSWYQQALGQGPQFIFQYYREEENGRGNFPPRFSGLQFPNYSSELNVNALELDDSALYLCASSHRDRNEKLFFGSGTQLSVL.

The gene calls are TRBV15 and TRBJ1-2, with TRBD1 as a possible D gene (5 bases). Per germline, CDR1 LNHNV and CDR2 YYDKDF (reference sequence). Trimming cost V 2 bases and J 7 bases, with 20 bases left between them. This CDR3 spans 16 amino acids. Here the CDR3 reads CATSRTQGGALRGYTF. CDR3 DNA sequence: TGTGCCACCAGCAGAACTCAGGGTGGAGCTCTGCGTGGCTACACCTTC.

This chain uses TRBV12-3 or TRBV12-4 with TRBJ1-2; D is unresolved. With 5 bases removed from V and 4 bases from J, the gap between germline ends came to 11 bases. This CDR3 is built from 13 residues. CDR3 in amino acids: CASSPQKTYGYTF. CDR3 sequence (DNA): TGTGCCAGCAGTCCACAGAAAACCTATGGCTACACCTTC.

The chain uses TRBV5-8 and TRBJ2-1; TRBD2 matches 7 bases. Per the germline V gene, CDR1 is SGHTS and CDR2 is YDEGEE. V lost 4 bases to trimming and J lost 2 bases; unmatched junction nucleotides: 12. The length of the CDR3 is 17 residues. The CDR3 loop reads CASSATPTSVPYNEQFF. CDR3 coding DNA: TGTGCCAGCAGCGCAACACCTACTAGCGTACCCTACAATGAGCAGTTCTTC.

The chain employs TRBV10-1 and TRBJ1-4, with D unresolved. CDR1 is WNHNN and CDR2 is SYGVQD in the germline V gene (reference sequence). The V and J ends lost 6 bases and 7 bases respectively, with 12 bases between them. The CDR3 contains 13 residues. The CDR3 DNA reads TGCGCCAGCAGGGGAGGTCGGATTGAAAAACTGTTTTTT. Amino acids: CASRGGRIEKLFF.

V usage is TRBV6-5 and J usage is TRBJ1-2; D gene uncertain. Trimming stripped 7 bases from V and 7 bases from J, with 16 bases between. This CDR3 is built from 13 residues. Germline CDR1 is MNHEY and CDR2 is SVGAGI. The CDR3, as DNA: TGTGCCAGCACCAAGCGGGGTAATCGTGGCTACACCTTC. Protein product: CASTKRGNRGYTF.

This clone was observed a few times. The genes are TRBV2 and TRBJ2-4; D uncertain. This CDR3 contains 17 residues. V was pared by 6 bases and J by 0 bases, with 18 bases between. Germline V gives CDR1 SNHLY, CDR2 FYNNEI. The CDR3 sequence is CASSAQIRILAKNIQYF. The CDR3 DNA sequence: TGTGCCAGCAGCGCCCAGATCAGAATTCTAGCCAAAAACATTCAGTACTTC.

The CDR3 protein is CASSWGMAGGRDTQYF. The DNA for the CDR3 is TGTGCCAGCAGTTGGGGGATGGCGGGAGGTAGAGATACGCAGTATTTT. This chain links TRBV5-5 with TRBJ2-3, with 8 bases matching TRBD2. J was trimmed by 5 bases and V by 5 bases; bases with no gene match: 13. The germline CDR1 and CDR2 sequences are SGHKS and YYEKEE (reference sequence). This CDR3 region has 16 residues. Full variable domain (rest looked up from reference TRBV5-5 and TRBJ2-3): DAGVTQSPTHLIKTRGQQVTLRCSPISGHKSVSWYQQVLGQGPQFIFQYYEKEERGRGNFPDRFSARQFPNYSSELNVNALLLGDSALYLCASSWGMAGGRDTQYFGPGTRLTVL.

The chain recombines TRBV27 with TRBJ2-5; 7 nucleotides line up with TRBD2. Germline CDR1 is MNHEY and CDR2 is SMNVEV (reference sequence). The ends lost 4 bases at V and 6 bases at J; junction bases unmatched: 14. CDR3 length equals 16 residues. CDR3 protein: CASSSSQAGRGQTQYF. The CDR3, as DNA: TGTGCCAGCAGTTCCTCCCAGGCAGGGAGGGGACAGACCCAGTACTTC.

The rearrangement uses TRBV4-1 and TRBJ1-2, with no clear D. CDR1 MGHRA and CDR2 YSYEKL come from the germline V gene. The CDR3 is made up of 15 amino acids. V gave up 0 bases and J gave up 9 bases, with 17 bases separating them. The CDR3 coding sequence is TGCGCCAGCAGCCAAGAGGACGGGGTCCCGGGGAGCTACACCTTC. Translating gives CASSQEDGVPGSYTF.

This clone occurred a few times. CDR3 loop: CASSQSTEFTDTQYF. In nucleotides, the CDR3 is TGTGCCAGCAGCCAATCAACAGAATTCACAGATACGCAGTATTTT. J is TRBJ2-3 and V is TRBV16; D uncertain. Germline-derived CDR1 and CDR2 are KGHSY and FQNENV. The length of the CDR3 is 15 residues. The V end lost 0 bases, the J end lost 2 bases, and 9 bases lay between the germline ends. The full variable domain, in which reference TRBV16 and TRBJ2-3 provide the parts outside the CDR3, is GEEVAQTPKHLVRGEGQKAKLYCAPIKGHSYVFWYQQVLKNEFKFLISFQNENVFDETGMPKERFSAKCLPNSPCSLEIQATKLEDSAVYFCASSQSTEFTDTQYFGPGTRLTVL.

For this clone: The sample carries other DNA sequences with the same CDR3. V gene TRBV3-1 (or the pseudogene TRBV3-2) combines with J gene TRBJ1-2; the D gene is possibly TRBD1 (5 bases). V dropped 3 bases and J dropped 2 bases, with 7 bases sitting between them. Germline CDR1 is LGHDT and CDR2 is YNNKEL (reference sequence). The CDR3 has 13 amino acids. CDR3 residues: CASSQGRNYGYTF. CDR3 DNA: TGTGCCAGCAGCCAGGGGCGAAACTATGGCTACACCTTC.